This TCR beta chain came from a study of identical twins. TCRdb redid the calling of the 5' RACE reads with MiXCR, one entry per CDR3 protein. Among about 720,000 distinct CDR3 sequences listed, about 20% were seen once. Germline assignment: CDR1 MNHNS and CDR2 SASEGT. V lost 6 bases and J lost 5; bases outside the gene matches: 4. This CDR3 is built from 14 residues. These data were also filed under a second study, of T cells expressing NK-cell markers. That report adds: Just one sequenced donor of eight was HCMV-seronegative, while seven were seropositive. Six or seven donors had dominant NKG2C+ clonotypes that comprised about 1.0-7.0% of their CD8+ T cells. Leadership of the CD3+CD56-NKG2C+ fraction also belonged to these clonotypes in a handful of donors.

The TCR originated in a woman between 18 and 29 years old in good health. The sequenced material came from PBMCs. V is TRBV6-1 and J is TRBJ1-5; 10 bases match TRBD1. CDR3 protein: CASRGTGDYQPQHF. The CDR3 bases are TGTGCCAGCAGGGGGACAGGGGATTATCAGCCCCAGCATTTT.